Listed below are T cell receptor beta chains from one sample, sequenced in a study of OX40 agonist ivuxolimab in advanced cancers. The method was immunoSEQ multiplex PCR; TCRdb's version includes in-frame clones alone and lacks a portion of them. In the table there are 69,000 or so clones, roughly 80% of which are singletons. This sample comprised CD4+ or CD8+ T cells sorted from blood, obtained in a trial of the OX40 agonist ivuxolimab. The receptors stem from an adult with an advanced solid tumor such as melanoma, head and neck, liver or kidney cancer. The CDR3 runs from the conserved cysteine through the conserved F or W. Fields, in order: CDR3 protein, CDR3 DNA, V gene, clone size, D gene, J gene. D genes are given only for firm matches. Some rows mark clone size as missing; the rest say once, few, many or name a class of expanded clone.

cdr3_aa: CASSSNRGGFATDTQYF; cdr3_nt: TGTGCCAGCAGCTCGAACCGAGGGGGATTCGCCACAGATACGCAGTATTTT; v_call: TRBV7-2; clone_size: .; d_call: .; j_call: TRBJ2-3
cdr3_aa: CAYHIAGPYEQYF; cdr3_nt: TGTGCGTACCACATAGCGGGCCCCTACGAGCAGTACTTC; v_call: TRBV30; clone_size: .; d_call: TRBD2; j_call: TRBJ2-7
cdr3_aa: CASSALGSILGETQYF; cdr3_nt: TGCGCCAGCAGCGCCTTAGGGTCCATACTGGGGGAGACCCAGTACTTC; v_call: TRBV5-1; clone_size: .; d_call: .; j_call: TRBJ2-5
cdr3_aa: CASSEGLRGGNYGYTF; cdr3_nt: TGTGCCAGCAGTGAAGGTCTTAGGGGGGGCAACTATGGCTACACCTTC; v_call: TRBV2; clone_size: few; d_call: .; j_call: TRBJ1-2
cdr3_aa: CASTGDGGFQETQYF; cdr3_nt: TGTGCCAGCACCGGAGACGGGGGGTTCCAAGAGACCCAGTACTTC; v_call: TRBV6-4; clone_size: .; d_call: TRBD2; j_call: TRBJ2-5
cdr3_aa: CASSRTRGPETQYF; cdr3_nt: TGTGCCAGCAGCCGCACCAGGGGGCCAGAGACCCAGTACTTC; v_call: TRBV5-4; clone_size: .; d_call: TRBD1; j_call: TRBJ2-5
cdr3_aa: CASSLGSGESPPLHF; cdr3_nt: TGTGCCAGCAGCTTAGGATCAGGGGAGAGTCCACCCCTCCACTTT; v_call: TRBV7-9; clone_size: .; d_call: .; j_call: TRBJ1-6
cdr3_aa: CASSVYREVGAFF; cdr3_nt: TGTGCCAGCAGCGTTTACAGGGAGGTGGGAGCTTTCTTT; v_call: TRBV9; clone_size: once; d_call: .; j_call: TRBJ1-1
cdr3_aa: CASSLVDRGLYEQYF; cdr3_nt: TGCGCCAGCAGCTTGGTGGACAGGGGTCTCTACGAGCAGTACTTC; v_call: TRBV5-1; clone_size: .; d_call: TRBD1; j_call: TRBJ2-7
cdr3_aa: CASSFSNGFDADTQYF; cdr3_nt: TGTGCCAGCAGTTTCTCTAACGGGTTTGACGCAGATACGCAGTATTTT; v_call: TRBV6-6; clone_size: .; d_call: .; j_call: TRBJ2-3
cdr3_aa: CASSQGEGSYNEQFF; cdr3_nt: TGTGCCAGCAGCCAAGGAGAGGGCTCCTACAATGAGCAGTTCTTC; v_call: TRBV4-2; clone_size: once; d_call: .; j_call: TRBJ2-1